The TCR beta chain under discussion was sequenced for a study of blood T cell repertoires in COVID-19. For the study at large: Samples came from the United States, Italy and Spain, spanning acute and convalescent COVID-19. T cells, B-cell-depleted T cells, or PBMCs provided the cDNA or gDNA that served as material.

This CDR3 region has 14 residues. Germline V gene sequence: CDR1 WSHSY, CDR2 SAAADI. With V trimmed by 7 bases and J by 7 bases, 9 bases remained unmatched. Per the study methods: Researchers report that nucleated cell counts were estimated from reference gene primer amplification. Clones were sequenced by immunoSEQ multiplex PCR, and TCRdb holds only the in-frame ones, with some missing. Clone size and V and J calls were adopted from that table, with D and trimming inferred from the DNA. The sample has about 240,000 clones; approximately 86% are singletons. Material: peripheral blood. The receptor was derived from a man aged 60-69 years who had recovered from COVID-19. This sequence joins TRBV10-2 and TRBJ2-1; 8 bases align to TRBD2. The CDR3 coding sequence is TGCGCCAGCAAGGGTCGGGGGGGTAGGAATGAGCAGTTCTTC. Translation: CASKGRGGRNEQFF.